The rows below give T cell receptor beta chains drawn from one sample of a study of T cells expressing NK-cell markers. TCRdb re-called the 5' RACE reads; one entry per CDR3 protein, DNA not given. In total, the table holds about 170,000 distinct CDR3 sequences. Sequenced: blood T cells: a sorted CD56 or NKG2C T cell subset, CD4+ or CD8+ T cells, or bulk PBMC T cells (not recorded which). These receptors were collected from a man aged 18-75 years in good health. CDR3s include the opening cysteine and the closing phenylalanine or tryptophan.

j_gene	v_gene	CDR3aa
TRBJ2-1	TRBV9	CASSVDEQEQFF
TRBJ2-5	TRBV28	CASSSTRTGLETQYF
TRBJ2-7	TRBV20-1	CSARGRDYRYEQYF
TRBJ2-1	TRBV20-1	CSAREESSINEQFF
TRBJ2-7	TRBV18	CASSDADRGFYEQYF
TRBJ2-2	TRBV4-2	CASSQELQGGGTGELFF
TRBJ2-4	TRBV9	CASSVYEADIQYF
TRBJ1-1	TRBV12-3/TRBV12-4	CASSFLGARGTEAFF
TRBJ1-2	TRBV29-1	CSVQTATKYGYTF
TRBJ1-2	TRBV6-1	CASPLGNSGYTF
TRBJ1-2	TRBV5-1	CASSLFQGGLDGYTF
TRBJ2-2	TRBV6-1	CASSEEEASTGELFF
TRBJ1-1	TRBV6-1	CASRTGRHTEAFF
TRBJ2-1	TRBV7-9	CASRNKPGLDRDEQFF
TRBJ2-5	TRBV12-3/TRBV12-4	CASSSSAGGWQETQYF
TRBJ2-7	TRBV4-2	CASSQRDRSSYEQYF
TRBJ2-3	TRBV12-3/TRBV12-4	CASSHPLGTSTDTQYF
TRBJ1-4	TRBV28	CASSEHPGGSGTNEKLFF
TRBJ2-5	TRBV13	CASSPGVGETQYF
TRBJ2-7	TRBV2	CASNLRGPPYEQYF
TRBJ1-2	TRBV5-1	CASSVDAAGNGYTF
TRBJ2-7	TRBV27	CASSIGQGRTILEQYF
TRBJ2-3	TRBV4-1	CASSQDASGGPTDTQYF
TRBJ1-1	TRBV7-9	CASSQNPGQGTPEAFF
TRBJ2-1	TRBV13	CASSLALDDEQFF
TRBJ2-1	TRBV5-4	CASSLGFDEQFF
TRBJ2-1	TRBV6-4	CASSDSVAGGSNEQFF
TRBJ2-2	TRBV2	CASTLASETGELFF
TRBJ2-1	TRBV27	CASSTPLENEQFF
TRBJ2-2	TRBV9	CASSISGAANTGELFF
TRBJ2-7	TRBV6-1	CASSAGTGGYEQYF
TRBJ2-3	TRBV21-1	CASSKPGLSAKTSSTDTQYF
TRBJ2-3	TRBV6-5	CASSYSQGLAGSDTQYF
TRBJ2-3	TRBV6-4	CASSDSTGADTQYF
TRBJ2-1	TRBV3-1	CASSQAGLNNEQFF
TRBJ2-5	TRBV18	CASSPKTGQETQYF
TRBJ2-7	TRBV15	CATSRDEADEQYF
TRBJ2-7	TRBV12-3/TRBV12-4	CASSFSGDLYEQYF
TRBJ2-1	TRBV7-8	CASSFSPGPYNEQFF
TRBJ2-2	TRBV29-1	CSVEGLVNTGELFF
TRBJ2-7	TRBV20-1	CSARGQGDIYEQYF
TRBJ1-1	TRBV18	CASSPPPGGGDTEAFF
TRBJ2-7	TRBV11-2	CASSLSSPSSYEQYF
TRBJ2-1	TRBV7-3	CASSLIGLRGDEQFF
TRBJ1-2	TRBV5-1	CASSLYRRSNYGYTF
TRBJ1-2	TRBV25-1	CASRWGSGYTF
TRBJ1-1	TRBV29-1	CSVGQGEVTEAFF
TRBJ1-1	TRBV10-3	CAIRDVTEAFF
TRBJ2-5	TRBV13	CASSYAHRPETQYF
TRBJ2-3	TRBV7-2	CASSFSDYSMGDTQYF
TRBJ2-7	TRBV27	CASSFYVGAGGPEQYF
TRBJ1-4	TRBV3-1	CASSQGAVEKLFF
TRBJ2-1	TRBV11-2	CASSARQGPSSYNEQFF
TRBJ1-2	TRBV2	CASRDPFGGSSVDGYTF
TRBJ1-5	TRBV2	CASRSRTGGIPQPQHF